The T cell receptor (beta chain) under discussion was sequenced for a study of blood T cell repertoires in COVID-19. Study background: The samples span acute and convalescent COVID-19 from the United States, Italy and Spain. PBMCs, B-cell-depleted T cells, or T cells were the source of the cDNA or gDNA that made up the material.

This clone was observed a few times. In the source study's methods: Researchers report that nucleated cell counts were estimated from reference gene primer amplification. Assay: immunoSEQ multiplex PCR; the TCRdb copy retains only in-frame clones and omits some. That table gives V, J and clone size, and the DNA gave D and trimming. The table has under 250,000 clones, roughly 82% seen once; the top ten hold about 8.9%. The germline V gene has CDR1 SGHDN and CDR2 FVKESK. Trimming took 3 bases from V and 1 from J; bases not matched to a gene: 5. This CDR3 spans 16 amino acids. Sequencing was carried out using peripheral blood. This TCR was sampled from a man aged 45-60 years with active or convalescent COVID-19. The chain recombines TRBV14 with TRBJ1-1; 10 positions agree with TRBD1. The CDR3 DNA sequence: TGTGCCAGCAGCCAGGGGACAGGGGTTCGGAACACTGAAGCTTTCTTT. It translates to CASSQGTGVRNTEAFF.